This T cell receptor beta chain was retrieved from a study of OX40 agonist ivuxolimab in advanced cancers. With respect to the entire study: Ivuxolimab was an agonistic, fully human IgG2 monoclonal antibody directed against OX40 (CD134), a costimulatory receptor. The point of sequencing TCRbeta in the periphery was to test whether ivuxolimab changed TCR sequence diversity and drove clonal T-cell expansion. The monotherapy dose-escalation portion (N of about 50 patients) of the phase I ivuxolimab trial is reported in the paper. In the dose-escalation cohort, 70% to 90% of patients were male, and the mean age was roughly 60 years with a range of roughly 23 to 79. Intravenous ivuxolimab was administered to patients every 2 weeks at six dose levels: 0.01, 0.1, 0.3, 1.5, 3 and 10 mg/kg. Patients were allowed to have had prior anti-PD-1, anti-PD-L1 or anti-CTLA-4 therapy, and approximately 37% of the dose-escalation patients had been treated with checkpoint inhibitors. Partial responses occurred in three dose-escalation patients, of whom one had hepatocellular carcinoma and two had cutaneous melanoma. Among the roughly 50 dose-escalation patients, approximately 20 had hepatocellular carcinoma, 15 or so melanoma, 9 renal cell carcinoma and 9 head and neck cancer.

The full study reports these points: Low levels of normalized T-cell clonal expansion were also seen in some patients who did not respond. Which antigens the clonally expanded peripheral T cells were specific for was not determined. Partial responders in the 0.1-3.0 mg/kg groups had among the lowest normalized peripheral clonal expansion, especially among CD8+ T cells. At doses of 0.1 to 3.0 mg/kg, clonal expansion of both CD4+ and CD8+ T cells in blood was seen between baseline and week 6. On average, CD8+ T cells showed more expanded clones than CD4+ T cells after ivuxolimab.

The trial excluded patients who had a history of autoimmune disease or were on systemic immunosuppression. Peripheral blood for TCR sequencing was drawn from every dose cohort at baseline, at cycle 4 day 1 and at cycle 7 day 1. Samples came from an open-label, multicenter, first-in-human phase I dose-escalation trial of ivuxolimab. Adults with locally advanced or metastatic melanoma, renal cell carcinoma, hepatocellular carcinoma or head and neck squamous cell carcinoma were enrolled in the trial. CD4+ and CD8+ T cells were sorted separately from peripheral blood before TCR sequencing. The junction carries 11 bases between V and J, which are trimmed by 2 bases and 6 bases respectively. The CDR3 runs 14 amino acids, cysteine and phenylalanine included. Of the read, only the CDR3 DNA is kept; its 42 bases are in frame from base 1. The germline V gene (reference sequence) sets CDR1 to MNHEY and CDR2 to SMNVEV.

For sequencing of the TCRbeta CDR3 region, genomic DNA was extracted from the sorted cells. TCRbeta CDR3 regions were sequenced using the immunoSEQ Assay. Sourced from immuneACCESS, this table was stored by TCRdb with only in-frame sequences that have V and J called. A share of the clones is absent; for the studies checked, an unresolved V gene accounts for under half, and the remainder has no known explanation. Within this sample are fewer than 6,000 clones, with just under 70% of them counted one time only. The ten top clones hold less than 40% of the sample. A note on this clone: The specificity of this receptor is unknown. No clone much larger than this one lies a single base away; base qualities are absent.

The sample was CD4+ or CD8+ T cells sorted from blood, taken in a trial of the OX40 agonist ivuxolimab. The origin of this receptor is an adult with an advanced solid tumor such as melanoma, head and neck, liver or kidney cancer. The chain joins TRBV27 to TRBJ1-5, with a weak D call of TRBD1 (6 bases match). The CDR3 is CASSLTGQSQPQHF. The DNA is TGTGCCAGCAGTTTAACAGGGCAAAGTCAGCCCCAGCATTTT.